This paragraph covers one T cell receptor beta chain sequence. Its antigen is unidentified. The entry originates in a study of T-cell memory formation after mild COVID-19. Study at large: TCR clusters were largely donor specific. Points from the study as a whole: Prior to infection, memory already included some responding clones, suggesting cross-reactive memory joined.

TCRdb independently ran MiXCR on the 5' RACE reads; one entry per CDR3 protein. The table has tens of thousands of distinct CDR3 sequences, approximately 7% seen once; the top ten hold 1.4% to 1.5%. Germline CDR1 reads SGHRS; CDR2 reads YFSETQ. The V and J ends lost 4 bases and 1 base respectively, with 14 bases between them. CDR3 length: 15 amino acids. The receptor was derived from a man between 18 and 35 years old who had mild COVID-19 (a few samples of this study predate the infection). Cell type and time point are not known. The J gene is TRBJ1-1, the V gene TRBV5-1; no clear D gene. The specimen sequenced was PBMCs or a T cell subset sorted from them (not recorded which). This CDR3 is CASSDPEGGNTEAFF. The CDR3 DNA reads TGCGCCAGCAGCGACCCTGAGGGCGGGAACACTGAAGCTTTCTTT.